This T cell receptor beta chain was recovered during a study of blood T cells in healthy people across ages. CDR1 SNHLY and CDR2 FYNNEI come from the germline V gene. The length of the CDR3 is 13 residues. V was cut by 3 bases and J by 7 bases, with 13 bases left in between. This clonotype appeared a few times. As yet, its antigen is unknown. Study-level points and caveats: Per million T cells, the diversity of TCR beta decreased roughly linearly as age advanced.

Isolation per sample recovered at least 7 million PBMCs. Using a J-beta primer mix together with a sample-barcoded 5' primer, a second PCR was run for about 6 to 11 cycles. MiXCR, applied by TCRdb to the 5' RACE reads, yields one record per CDR3 protein. The table records about 620,000 distinct CDR3 sequences, 21% of them present only once. The J gene is TRBJ2-7, the V gene TRBV2, with D uncertain. Sequencing was done on a sample of blood. The sequence was obtained from a man between 70 and 80 years old in good health. The CDR3 here is CASSDGLRGEQYF. CDR3 nucleotide sequence: TGTGCCAGCAGTGATGGCCTACGTGGGGAGCAGTACTTC.